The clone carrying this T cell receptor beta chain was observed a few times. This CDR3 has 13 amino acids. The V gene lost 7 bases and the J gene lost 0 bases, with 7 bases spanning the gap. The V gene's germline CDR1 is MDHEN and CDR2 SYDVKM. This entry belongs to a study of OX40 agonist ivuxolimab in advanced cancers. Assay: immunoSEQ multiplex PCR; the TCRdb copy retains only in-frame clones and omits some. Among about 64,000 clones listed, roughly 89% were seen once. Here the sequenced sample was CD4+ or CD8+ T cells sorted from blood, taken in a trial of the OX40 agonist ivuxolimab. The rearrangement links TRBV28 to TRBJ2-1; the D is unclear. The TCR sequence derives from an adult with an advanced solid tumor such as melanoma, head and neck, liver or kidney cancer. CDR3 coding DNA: TGTGCCAGCAAACAGAGCTCCTACAATGAGCAGTTCTTC. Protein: CASKQSSYNEQFF.